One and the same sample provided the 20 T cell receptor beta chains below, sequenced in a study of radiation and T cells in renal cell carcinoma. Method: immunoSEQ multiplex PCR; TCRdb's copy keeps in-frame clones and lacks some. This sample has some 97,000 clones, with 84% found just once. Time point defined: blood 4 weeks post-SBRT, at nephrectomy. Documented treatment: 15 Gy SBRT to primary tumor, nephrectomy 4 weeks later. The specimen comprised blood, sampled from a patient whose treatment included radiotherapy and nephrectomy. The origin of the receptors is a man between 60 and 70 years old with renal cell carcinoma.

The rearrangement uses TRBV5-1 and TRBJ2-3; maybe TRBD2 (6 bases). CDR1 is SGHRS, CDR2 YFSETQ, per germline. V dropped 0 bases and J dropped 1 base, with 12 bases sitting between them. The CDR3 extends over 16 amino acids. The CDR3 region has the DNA TGCGCCAGCAGCTTGGCCCCGGCTAGCGGCACAGATACGCAGTATTTT. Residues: CASSLAPASGTDTQYF.

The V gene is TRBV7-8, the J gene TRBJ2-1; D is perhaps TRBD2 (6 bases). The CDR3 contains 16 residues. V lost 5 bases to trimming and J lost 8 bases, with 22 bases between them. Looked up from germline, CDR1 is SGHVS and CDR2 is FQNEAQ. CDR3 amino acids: CASSPSAGFPQYEQFF. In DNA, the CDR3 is TGTGCCAGCAGCCCGTCGGCGGGATTCCCCCAATATGAGCAGTTCTTC.

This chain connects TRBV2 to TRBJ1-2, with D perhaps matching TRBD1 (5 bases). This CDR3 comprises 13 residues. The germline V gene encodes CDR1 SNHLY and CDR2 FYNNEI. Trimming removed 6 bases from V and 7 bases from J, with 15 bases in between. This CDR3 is CASSLVRVGGYTF. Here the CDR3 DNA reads TGTGCCAGCAGCCTCGTCAGGGTCGGTGGCTACACCTTC.

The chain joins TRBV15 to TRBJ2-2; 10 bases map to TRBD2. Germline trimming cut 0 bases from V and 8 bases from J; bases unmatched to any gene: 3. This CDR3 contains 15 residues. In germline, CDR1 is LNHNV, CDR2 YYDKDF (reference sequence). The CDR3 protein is CATSREAGGTGELFF. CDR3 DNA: TGTGCCACCAGCAGAGAAGCGGGAGGGACGGGGGAGCTGTTTTTT.

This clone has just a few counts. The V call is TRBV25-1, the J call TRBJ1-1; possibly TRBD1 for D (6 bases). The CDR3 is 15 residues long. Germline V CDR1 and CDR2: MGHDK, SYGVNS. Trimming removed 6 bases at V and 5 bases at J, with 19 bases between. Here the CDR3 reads CASSESIGGGTEAFF. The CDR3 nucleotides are TGTGCCAGCAGCGAGAGCATCGGGGGCGGGACTGAAGCTTTCTTT.

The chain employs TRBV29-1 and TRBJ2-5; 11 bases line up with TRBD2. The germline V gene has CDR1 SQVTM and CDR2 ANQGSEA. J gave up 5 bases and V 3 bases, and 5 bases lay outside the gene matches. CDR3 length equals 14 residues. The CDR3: CSVDRASGGETQYF. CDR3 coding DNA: TGCAGCGTTGATAGGGCTAGCGGGGGGGAGACCCAGTACTTC.

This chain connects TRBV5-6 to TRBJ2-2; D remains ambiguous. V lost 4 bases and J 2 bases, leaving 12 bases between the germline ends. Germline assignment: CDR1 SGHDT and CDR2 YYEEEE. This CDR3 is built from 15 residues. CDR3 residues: CASSPILYNTGELFF. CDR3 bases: TGTGCCAGCAGCCCCATTCTCTACAACACCGGGGAGCTGTTTTTT.

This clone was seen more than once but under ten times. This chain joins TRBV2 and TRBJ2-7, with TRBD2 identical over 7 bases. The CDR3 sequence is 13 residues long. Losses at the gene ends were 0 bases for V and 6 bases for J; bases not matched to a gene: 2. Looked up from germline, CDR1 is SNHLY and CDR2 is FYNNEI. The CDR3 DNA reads TGTGCCAGCAGTGAAGCGGTAGCGGGCGAGCAGTACTTC. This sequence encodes CASSEAVAGEQYF.

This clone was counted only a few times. Here the CDR3 reads CASSRYRGSSSYNEQFF. CDR3 DNA: TGTGCCAGCAGCCGCTACAGGGGTTCAAGCTCCTACAATGAGCAGTTCTTC. This chain uses TRBV28 with TRBJ2-1, with TRBD1 matching 7 bases. Looked up from germline, CDR1 is MDHEN and CDR2 is SYDVKM. V lost 6 bases and J lost 0; bases outside the gene matches: 11. The CDR3 spans 17 residues. Full variable domain (remainder filled in from reference TRBV28 and TRBJ2-1): DVKVTQSSRYLVKRTGEKVFLECVQDMDHENMFWYRQDPGLGLRLIYFSYDVKMKEKGDIPEGYSVSREKKERFSLILESASTNQTSMYLCASSRYRGSSSYNEQFFGPGTRLTVL.

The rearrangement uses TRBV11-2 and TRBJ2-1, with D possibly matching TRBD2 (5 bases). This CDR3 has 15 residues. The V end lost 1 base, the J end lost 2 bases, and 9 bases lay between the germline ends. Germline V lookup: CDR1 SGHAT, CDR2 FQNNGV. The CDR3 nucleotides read TGTGCCAGCAGCTTAGGGACTTTCCCCTACAATGAGCAGTTCTTC. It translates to CASSLGTFPYNEQFF.

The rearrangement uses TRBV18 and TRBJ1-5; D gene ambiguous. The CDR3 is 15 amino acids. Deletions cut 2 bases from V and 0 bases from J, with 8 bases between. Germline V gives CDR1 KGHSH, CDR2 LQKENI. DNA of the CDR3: TGTGCCAGCTCACCAGCTAGAGGTAGCAATCAGCCCCAGCATTTT. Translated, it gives CASSPARGSNQPQHF.

The chain's CDR3 is CASSFDSKSGRGGYNEQFF. The CDR3 coding sequence is TGTGCCAGCAGCTTCGACAGTAAATCCGGGAGAGGGGGGTACAATGAGCAGTTCTTC. The rearrangement uses TRBV11-2 and TRBJ2-1; either TRBD1 or TRBD2 may fit D (6 bases each). Between the trimmed V and J ends, which lost 3 bases and 4 bases, there was a span of 25 bases. The length of the CDR3 is 19 residues. Germline V lookup: CDR1 SGHAT, CDR2 FQNNGV.

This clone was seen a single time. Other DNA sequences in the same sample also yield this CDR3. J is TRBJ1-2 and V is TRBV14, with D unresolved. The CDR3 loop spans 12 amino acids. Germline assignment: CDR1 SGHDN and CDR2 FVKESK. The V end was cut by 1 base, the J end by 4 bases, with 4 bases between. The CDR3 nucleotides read TGTGCCAGCAGCCAAGGGTTCTATGGCTACACCTTC. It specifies CASSQGFYGYTF.

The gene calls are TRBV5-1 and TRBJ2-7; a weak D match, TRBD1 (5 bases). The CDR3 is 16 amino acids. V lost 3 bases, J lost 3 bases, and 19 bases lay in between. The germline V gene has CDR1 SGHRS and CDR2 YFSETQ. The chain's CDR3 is CASSSTSQTTVYEQYF. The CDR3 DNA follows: TGCGCCAGCAGCTCCACGAGCCAAACGACAGTCTACGAGCAGTACTTC. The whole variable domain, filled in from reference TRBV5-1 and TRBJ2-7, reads KAGVTQTPRYLIKTRGQQVTLSCSPISGHRSVSWYQQTPGQGLQFLFEYFSETQRNKGNFPGRFSGRQFSNSRSEMNVSTLELGDSALYLCASSSTSQTTVYEQYFGPGTRLTVT.

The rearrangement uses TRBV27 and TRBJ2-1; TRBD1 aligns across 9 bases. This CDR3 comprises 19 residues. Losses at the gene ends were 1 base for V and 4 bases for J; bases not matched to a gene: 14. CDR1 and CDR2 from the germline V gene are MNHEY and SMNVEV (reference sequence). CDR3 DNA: TGTGCCAGCAGTTTATTTGTCCAGAGGGGACAGGGAAGATACAATGAGCAGTTCTTC. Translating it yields CASSLFVQRGQGRYNEQFF.

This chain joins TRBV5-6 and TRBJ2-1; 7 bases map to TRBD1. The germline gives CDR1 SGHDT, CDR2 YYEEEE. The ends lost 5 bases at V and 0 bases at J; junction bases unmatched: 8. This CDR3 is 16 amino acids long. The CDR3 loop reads CASSPITGDSYNEQFF. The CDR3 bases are TGTGCCAGCAGTCCTATTACAGGGGACTCCTACAATGAGCAGTTCTTC.

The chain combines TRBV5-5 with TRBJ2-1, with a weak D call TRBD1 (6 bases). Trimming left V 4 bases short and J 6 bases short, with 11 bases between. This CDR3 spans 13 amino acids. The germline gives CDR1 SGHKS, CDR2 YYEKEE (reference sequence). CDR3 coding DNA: TGTGCCAGCAGCACTCAGGGGCGCAATGAGCAGTTCTTC. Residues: CASSTQGRNEQFF.

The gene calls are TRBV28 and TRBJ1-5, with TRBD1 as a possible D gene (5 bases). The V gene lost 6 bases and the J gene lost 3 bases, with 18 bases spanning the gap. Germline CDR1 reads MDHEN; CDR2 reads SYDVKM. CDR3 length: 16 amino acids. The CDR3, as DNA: TGTGCCAGCAGCCCTGGGCCAGGGCTCAACAATCAGCCCCAGCATTTT. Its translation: CASSPGPGLNNQPQHF.

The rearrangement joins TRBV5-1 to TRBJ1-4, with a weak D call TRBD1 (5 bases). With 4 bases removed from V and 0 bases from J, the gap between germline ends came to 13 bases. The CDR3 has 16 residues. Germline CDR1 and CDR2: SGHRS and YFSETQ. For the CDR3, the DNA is TGCGCCAGCAGCCCCGCCTCGGGGGCAACTAATGAAAAACTGTTTTTT. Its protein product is CASSPASGATNEKLFF. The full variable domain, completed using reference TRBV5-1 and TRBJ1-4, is KAGVTQTPRYLIKTRGQQVTLSCSPISGHRSVSWYQQTPGQGLQFLFEYFSETQRNKGNFPGRFSGRQFSNSRSEMNVSTLELGDSALYLCASSPASGATNEKLFFGSGTQLSVL.

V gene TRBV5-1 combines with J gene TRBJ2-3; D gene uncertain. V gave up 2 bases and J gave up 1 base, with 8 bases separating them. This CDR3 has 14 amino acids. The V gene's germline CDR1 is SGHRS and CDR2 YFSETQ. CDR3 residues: CASSFSDGTDTQYF. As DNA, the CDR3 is TGCGCCAGCAGCTTCTCGGACGGCACAGATACGCAGTATTTT.